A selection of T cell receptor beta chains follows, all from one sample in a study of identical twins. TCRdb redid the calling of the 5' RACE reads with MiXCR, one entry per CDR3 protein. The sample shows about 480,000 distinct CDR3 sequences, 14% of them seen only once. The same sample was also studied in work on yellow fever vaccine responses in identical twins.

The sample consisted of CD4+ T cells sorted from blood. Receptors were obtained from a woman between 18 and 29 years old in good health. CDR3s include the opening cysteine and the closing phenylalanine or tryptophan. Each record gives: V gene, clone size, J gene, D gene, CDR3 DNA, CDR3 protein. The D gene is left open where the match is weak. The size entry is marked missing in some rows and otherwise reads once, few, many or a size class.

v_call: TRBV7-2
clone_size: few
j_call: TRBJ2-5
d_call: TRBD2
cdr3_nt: TGTGCCAGCAGCACTAGCGCTAAAGAGACCCAGTACTTC
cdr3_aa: CASSTSAKETQYF

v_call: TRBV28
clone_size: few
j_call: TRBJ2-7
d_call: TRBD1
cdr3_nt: TGTGCCAGCAGTTTTTGGGGGACAGGGGGCCGTGGCGAGCAGTACTTC
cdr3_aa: CASSFWGTGGRGEQYF

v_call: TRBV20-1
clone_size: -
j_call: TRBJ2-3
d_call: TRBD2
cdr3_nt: TGCAGTGCTAGAGAGGTAGCGGGGTTTTTAGATACGCAGTATTTT
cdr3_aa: CSAREVAGFLDTQYF

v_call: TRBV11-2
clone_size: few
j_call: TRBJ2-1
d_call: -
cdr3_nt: TGTGCCAGCACCCCCTCCGCGGAACGGGCCCACAATGAGCAGTTCTTC
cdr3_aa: CASTPSAERAHNEQFF

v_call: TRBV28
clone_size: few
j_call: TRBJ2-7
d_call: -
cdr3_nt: TGTGCCAGCAGTTTGCTACAGGGCGTAAACGAGCAGTACTTC
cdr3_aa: CASSLLQGVNEQYF

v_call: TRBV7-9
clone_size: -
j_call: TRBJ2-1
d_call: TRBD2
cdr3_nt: TGTGCCAGCAGCTCGGGACTAGCGGGAGTTGATGAGCAGTTCTTC
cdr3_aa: CASSSGLAGVDEQFF

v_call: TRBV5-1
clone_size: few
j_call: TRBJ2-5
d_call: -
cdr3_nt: TGCGCCAGCAGCTTCGGACGGATCGAGACCCAGTACTTC
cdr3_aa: CASSFGRIETQYF

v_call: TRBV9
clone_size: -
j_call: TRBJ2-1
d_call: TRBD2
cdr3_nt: TGTGCCAGCAGCGTAGCTGGCGGGAGGGCCAATGAGCAGTTCTTC
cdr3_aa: CASSVAGGRANEQFF

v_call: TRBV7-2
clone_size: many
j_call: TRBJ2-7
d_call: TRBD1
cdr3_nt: TGTGCCAGCAGCCTGGGACAGACCCTTGAGCAGTACTTC
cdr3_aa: CASSLGQTLEQYF

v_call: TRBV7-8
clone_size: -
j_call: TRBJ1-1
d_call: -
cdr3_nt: TGTGCCAGCAGCGGCCAGGCCATATCCACTGAAGCTTTCTTT
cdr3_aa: CASSGQAISTEAFF

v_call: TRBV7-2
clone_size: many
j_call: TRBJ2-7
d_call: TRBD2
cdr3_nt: TGTGCCAGCAGCGGAGCTAGCGGAACCTACGAGCAGTACTTC
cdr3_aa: CASSGASGTYEQYF

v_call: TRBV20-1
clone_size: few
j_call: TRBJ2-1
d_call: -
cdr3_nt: TGCAGTGCTAGGGGGGCCTATCGGGACAAGAGCTCCTACAATGAGCAGTTCTTC
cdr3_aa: CSARGAYRDKSSYNEQFF

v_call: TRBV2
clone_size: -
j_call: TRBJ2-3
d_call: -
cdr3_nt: TGTGCCAGCAGGAAAAACGTGGCGGATACGCAGTATTTT
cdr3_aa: CASRKNVADTQYF

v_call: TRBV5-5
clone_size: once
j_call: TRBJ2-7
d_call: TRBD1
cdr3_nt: TGTGCCAGCAGCACAACCCCCAGGGGGTTTGACGAGCAGTACTTC
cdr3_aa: CASSTTPRGFDEQYF

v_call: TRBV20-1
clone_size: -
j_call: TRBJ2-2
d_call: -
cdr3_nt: TGCAGTGCTCATTCAGAAGGGCCCGGGGAGCTGTTTTTT
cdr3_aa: CSAHSEGPGELFF

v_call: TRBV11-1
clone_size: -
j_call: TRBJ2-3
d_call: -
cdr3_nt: TGTGCCAGCAGCTTAAAGTTCGGACCGAGCGGTAGCGGTGACACAGATACGCAGTATTTT
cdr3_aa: CASSLKFGPSGSGDTDTQYF

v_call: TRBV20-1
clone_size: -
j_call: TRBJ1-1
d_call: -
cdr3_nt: TGCAGTGCTGACAGCACCTCGAACACTGAAGCTTTCTTT
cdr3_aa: CSADSTSNTEAFF

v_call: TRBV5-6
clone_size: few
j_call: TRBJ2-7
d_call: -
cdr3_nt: TGTGCCAGCAGCTTCCGAGTAACTTCCTACGAGCAGTACTTC
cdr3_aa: CASSFRVTSYEQYF

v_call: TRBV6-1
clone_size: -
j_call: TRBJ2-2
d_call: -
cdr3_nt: TGTGCCAGCAGTGTCCCTTTGTCAGCCAAGAACACCGGGGAGCTGTTTTTT
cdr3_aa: CASSVPLSAKNTGELFF

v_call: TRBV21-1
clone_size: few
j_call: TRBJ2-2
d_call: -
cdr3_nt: TGTGCCAGCAGCAAAGGCGGGACAGAAAACACCGGGGAGCTGTTTTTT
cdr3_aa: CASSKGGTENTGELFF

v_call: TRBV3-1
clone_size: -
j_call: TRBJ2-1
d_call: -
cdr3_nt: TGTGCCAGCAGCCAAGATCTTCCGGGAACGTTGTACAATGAGCAGTTCTTC
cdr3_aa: CASSQDLPGTLYNEQFF

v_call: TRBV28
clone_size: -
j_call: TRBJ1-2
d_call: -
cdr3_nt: TGTGCCAGCAGTTTATTGATAGGGGCCGGCGGCTACACCTTC
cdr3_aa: CASSLLIGAGGYTF

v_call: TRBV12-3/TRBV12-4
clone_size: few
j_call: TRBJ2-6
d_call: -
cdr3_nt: TGTGCCAGCACCTCTGGGGGTTCTGGGGCCAACGTCCTGACTTTC
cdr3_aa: CASTSGGSGANVLTF

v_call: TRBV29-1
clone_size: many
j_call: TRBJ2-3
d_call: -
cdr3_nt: TGCAGCGTTGAATGGACTATCAAACGGGGCACAGATACGCAGTATTTT
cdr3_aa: CSVEWTIKRGTDTQYF

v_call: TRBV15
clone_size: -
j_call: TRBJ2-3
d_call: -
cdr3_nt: TGTGCCACCAGCAGAGAGAGTAGACAGGCGATCACAGATACGCAGTATTTT
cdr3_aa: CATSRESRQAITDTQYF

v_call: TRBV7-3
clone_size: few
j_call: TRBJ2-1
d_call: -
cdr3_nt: TGTGCCAGCAGCTTAAGTGGGGGTGGTGGGATGCAGTTCTTC
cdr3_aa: CASSLSGGGGMQFF

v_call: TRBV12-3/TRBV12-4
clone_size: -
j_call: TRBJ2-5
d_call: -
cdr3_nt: TGTGCCAGCAGTTTTGCAGGGGGGATGGAGACCCAGTACTTC
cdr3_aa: CASSFAGGMETQYF

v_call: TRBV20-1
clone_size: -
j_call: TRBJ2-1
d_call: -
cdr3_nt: TGCAGTGCTAGAGGGACTGGGTACAATGAGCAGTTCTTC
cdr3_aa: CSARGTGYNEQFF

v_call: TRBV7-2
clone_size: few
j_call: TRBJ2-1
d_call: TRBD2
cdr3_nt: TGTGCCAGCAGTGCTAGCGGGCCTTACAATGAGCAGTTCTTC
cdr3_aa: CASSASGPYNEQFF

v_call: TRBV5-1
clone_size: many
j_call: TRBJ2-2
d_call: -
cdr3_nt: TGCGCCAGCAGCTTGGGCTGGCCCGGGGAGCTGTTTTTT
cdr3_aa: CASSLGWPGELFF

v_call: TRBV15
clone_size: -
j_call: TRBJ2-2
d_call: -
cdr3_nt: TGTGCCACCAGCAGAGATCTGGTGGGTACCGGGGAGCTGTTTTTT
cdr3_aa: CATSRDLVGTGELFF

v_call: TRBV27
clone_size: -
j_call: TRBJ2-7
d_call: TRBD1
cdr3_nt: TGTGCCAGCAGTTTCTCTCGTGACAGGGGTCTATCCTACGAGCAGTACTTC
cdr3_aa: CASSFSRDRGLSYEQYF

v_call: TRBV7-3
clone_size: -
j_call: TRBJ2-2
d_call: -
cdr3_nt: TGTGCCAGCAGCTTAAGGGGAAGGGCCAACTCGAACACCGGGGAGCTGTTTTTT
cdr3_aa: CASSLRGRANSNTGELFF

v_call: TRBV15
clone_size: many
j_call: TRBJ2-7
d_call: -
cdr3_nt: TGTGCCACCAGTCTGTACAGAGACTACGAGCAGTACTTC
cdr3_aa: CATSLYRDYEQYF

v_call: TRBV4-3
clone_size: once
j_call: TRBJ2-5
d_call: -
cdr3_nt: TGCGCCAGCAGCCACGCGGGGAGGCGGGCTGAAGAGACCCAGTACTTC
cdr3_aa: CASSHAGRRAEETQYF

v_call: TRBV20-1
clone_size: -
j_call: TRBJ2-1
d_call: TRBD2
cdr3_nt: TGCAGTGCCCCCCCGACGAGCGGGAGTACTTACAATGAGCAGTTCTTC
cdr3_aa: CSAPPTSGSTYNEQFF

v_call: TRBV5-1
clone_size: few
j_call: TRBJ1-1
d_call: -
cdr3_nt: TGCGCCAGCGGTAGGGACGGTTTGAACACTGAAGCTTTCTTT
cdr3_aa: CASGRDGLNTEAFF

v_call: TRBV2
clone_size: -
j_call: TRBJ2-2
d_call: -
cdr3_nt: TGTGCCAGCAGTGGAGGACTTACCGCCGGGGAGCTGTTTTTT
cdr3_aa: CASSGGLTAGELFF

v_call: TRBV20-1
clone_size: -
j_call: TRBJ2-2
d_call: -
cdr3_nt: TGTGCGGCGGGGAAGAACACCGGGGAGCTGTTTTTT
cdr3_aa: CAAGKNTGELFF

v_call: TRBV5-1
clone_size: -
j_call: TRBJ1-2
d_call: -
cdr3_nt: TGCGCCAGCAGCTCCCTAGGCAGGGACCTCGCGGGTGGCTACACCTTC
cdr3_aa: CASSSLGRDLAGGYTF

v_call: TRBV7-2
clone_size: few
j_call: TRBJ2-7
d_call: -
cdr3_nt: TGTGCCAGCAGCTTAAGCCCTAGCGCCTACGAGCAGTACTTC
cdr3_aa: CASSLSPSAYEQYF

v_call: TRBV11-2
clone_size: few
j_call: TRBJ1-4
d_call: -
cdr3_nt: TGTGCCAGCAGCCGGGACACTTTTAATGAAAAACTGTTTTTT
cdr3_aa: CASSRDTFNEKLFF

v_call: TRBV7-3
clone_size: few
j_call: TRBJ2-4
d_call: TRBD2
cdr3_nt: TGTGCCAGCAGCCCGGTGGGAGCGGGGGTTACCCCGCGGATTCAGTACTTC
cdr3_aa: CASSPVGAGVTPRIQYF

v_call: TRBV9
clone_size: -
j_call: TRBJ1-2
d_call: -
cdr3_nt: TGTGCCAGCAGTATGGGGGCCGAGCTTTATGGCTACACCTTC
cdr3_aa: CASSMGAELYGYTF

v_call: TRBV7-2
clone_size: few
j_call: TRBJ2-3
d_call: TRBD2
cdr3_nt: TGTGCCAGCAGCGAGAAAACTAGCGGTTCCACAGATACGCAGTATTTT
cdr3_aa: CASSEKTSGSTDTQYF

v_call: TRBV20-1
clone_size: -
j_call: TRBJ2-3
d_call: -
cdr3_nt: TGCGGTCCTGAGGACCATCGAGGCACAGATACGCAGTATTTT
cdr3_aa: CGPEDHRGTDTQYF

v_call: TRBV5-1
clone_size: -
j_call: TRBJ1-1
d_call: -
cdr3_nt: TGCGCCAGCAGCTTGGTAAAGGGGGAGGGGATCAACACTGAAGCTTTCTTT
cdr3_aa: CASSLVKGEGINTEAFF

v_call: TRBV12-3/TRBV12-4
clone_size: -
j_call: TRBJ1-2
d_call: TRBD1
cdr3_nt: TGTACCTGCAGTCCACCCTGGGACAGGGGAGGCAACTATGGCTACACCTTC
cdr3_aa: CTCSPPWDRGGNYGYTF

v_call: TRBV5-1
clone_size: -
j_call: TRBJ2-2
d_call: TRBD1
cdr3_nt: TGCGCCAGCACCAGGACAGGGCTAGACACCGGGGAGCTGTTTTTT
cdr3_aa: CASTRTGLDTGELFF

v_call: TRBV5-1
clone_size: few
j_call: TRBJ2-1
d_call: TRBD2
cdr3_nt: TGCGCCAGCAGCGGAGGACTAGCGGGAAATAATGAGCAGTTCTTC
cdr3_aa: CASSGGLAGNNEQFF

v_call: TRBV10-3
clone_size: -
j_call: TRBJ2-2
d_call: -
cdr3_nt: TGTGCCATCAGTGCTAAAGCCCCCGGGGACACCGGGGAGCTGTTTTTT
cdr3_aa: CAISAKAPGDTGELFF